These 3 T cell receptor beta chains originate from one sample sequenced in a study of T cell responses to AZD1222 COVID-19 vaccine (dated by TCRdb to 2020 to 2023). Libraries were constructed by the immunoSEQ multiplex PCR assay. TCRdb limited this immuneACCESS table to in-frame rearrangements with V and J called. A share of clones is missing; checked studies link under half to unresolved V genes, and the rest is unexplained. The table for this sample lists tens of thousands of clones; around 83% of them were counted only once. Of the sample, about 10% is held by the ten largest clones. The meaning of the sample's time point label: baseline before first vaccination. This material consisted of peripheral blood, taken on day 0 of AZD1222 vaccination. The receptors come from an adult in good health.

The chain links TRBV28 to TRBJ1-1; 9 positions agree with TRBD1. The CDR3 runs to 13 residues. J was trimmed by 4 bases and V by 8 bases; bases with no gene match: 5. Per germline, CDR1 MDHEN and CDR2 SYDVKM. The CDR3 nucleotides read TGTGCCAGCCACAGGGGGCTCGGCACTGAAGCTTTCTTT. Translation gives CASHRGLGTEAFF.

The chain links TRBV12-3 or TRBV12-4 to TRBJ1-1; no reliable D call. Trimming left V 2 bases short and J 1 base short, with 5 bases between. The CDR3 loop spans 13 amino acids. The CDR3 loop reads CASSLYRNTEAFF. Written as DNA, the CDR3 is TGTGCCAGCAGTTTATATAGGAACACTGAAGCTTTCTTT.

This chain links TRBV19 with TRBJ2-7; 7 bases map to TRBD1. The CDR3 consists of 13 residues. Germline CDR1 is LNHDA and CDR2 is SQIVND (reference sequence). V dropped 5 bases and J dropped 6; count of bases not matched to a gene: 7. The CDR3 spells CASSRTGMVEQYF. DNA for the CDR3: TGTGCCAGTAGTCGGACAGGTATGGTCGAGCAGTACTTC. The entire variable domain, with the rest obtained from reference TRBV19 and TRBJ2-7, is as follows: DGGITQSPKYLFRKEGQNVTLSCEQNLNHDAMYWYRQDPGQGLRLIYYSQIVNDFQKGDIAEGYSVSREKKESFPLTVTSAQKNPTAFYLCASSRTGMVEQYFGPGTRLTVT.